These 8 T cell receptor beta chains were all obtained from the same sample, sequenced in a study of cytomegalovirus exposure and HLA in healthy donors (dated by TCRdb to the late 2010s). The method behind the library was the immunoSEQ multiplex PCR assay. The multiplex PCR relied on a mix of 60 forward primers for TCR Vbeta segments and 13 reverse primers for TCR Jbeta segments. TCRdb stores this immuneACCESS table with in-frame sequences only. Part of the clones is absent; in the studies checked, under half of the shortfall reflects unresolved V genes, and no reason is known for the rest. The sample includes more than 85,000 clones, with 70% to 80% observed a single time. The top ten constitute under 5% of the sample. Sequencing input: PBMCs. These receptors came from a female donor in good health and CMV-seropositive.

The chain recombines TRBV7-2 with TRBJ2-7; 8 bases are a match to TRBD2. V shed 1 base and J 2 bases; nucleotides not matched to a gene: 4. Germline V lookup: CDR1 SGHTA, CDR2 FQGNSA. CDR3 length: 15 residues. The CDR3 region has the DNA TGTGCCAGCAGCTTAGGGAGCGGGAGTACCTACGAGCAGTACTTC. This sequence encodes CASSLGSGSTYEQYF.

This clone has just one count. The V gene is TRBV27, the J gene TRBJ1-2; D ambiguous. The CDR3 extends over 16 amino acids. Germline V lookup: CDR1 MNHEY, CDR2 SMNVEV (reference sequence). V dropped 5 bases and J dropped 0 bases, with 16 bases sitting between them. CDR3 amino acids: CASSAAPGSSNYGYTF. DNA for the CDR3: TGTGCCAGCAGTGCCGCCCCGGGGTCCTCTAACTATGGCTACACCTTC.

The chain joins TRBV6-5 to TRBJ1-1; D may be TRBD1 (5 bases). Germline loops: CDR1 MNHEY, CDR2 SVGAGI. This CDR3 has 15 amino acids. Trimming pared 0 bases from V and 1 base from J, leaving 9 bases between. CDR3 DNA: TGTGCCAGCAGTTACTCGTGGGGCGGGAACACTGAAGCTTTCTTT. Amino acids: CASSYSWGGNTEAFF.

CDR3 in amino acids: CASSFRTGWIEAFF. CDR3 DNA sequence: TGTGCCAGCAGCTTCCGGACAGGGTGGATTGAAGCTTTCTTT. The chain has TRBV5-6 and TRBJ1-1; the match to TRBD1 covers 8 bases. The CDR3 extends over 14 amino acids. J was trimmed by 7 bases and V by 2 bases; bases with no gene match: 7. Germline V gene lookup returns CDR1 SGHDT and CDR2 YYEEEE.

The V gene is TRBV2, the J gene TRBJ1-1, with 9 bases matching TRBD1. With 3 bases clipped from V and 7 bases from J, the junction kept 6 bases outside the gene matches. This CDR3 comprises 14 residues. CDR1 is SNHLY, CDR2 FYNNEI, per germline. The CDR3 sequence: CASSEGQGIVEAFF. CDR3 in DNA: TGTGCCAGCAGTGAGGGACAGGGTATCGTTGAAGCTTTCTTT.

In DNA, the CDR3 is TGTGCCAGCAGTGGAGGAGCTATCGACGAGCAGTACTTC. It codes for CASSGGAIDEQYF. V usage is TRBV14 and J usage is TRBJ2-7; D is possibly TRBD2 (5 bases). The V end lost 6 bases, the J end lost 5 bases, and 14 bases lay between the germline ends. This CDR3 has 13 amino acids. Germline CDR1 SGHDN, CDR2 FVKESK. Complete variable domain (other parts from reference TRBV14 and TRBJ2-7): EAGVTQFPSHSVIEKGQTVTLRCDPISGHDNLYWYRRVMGKEIKFLLHFVKESKQDESGMPNNRFLAERTGGTYSTLKVQPAELEDSGVYFCASSGGAIDEQYFGPGTRLTVT.

This clone was seen only once. The rearrangement uses TRBV18 and TRBJ2-5; unclear D gene. This CDR3 region has 12 residues. Germline V lookup: CDR1 KGHSH, CDR2 LQKENI. V lost 4 bases and J 2 bases, leaving 5 bases between the germline ends. The CDR3: CASSRAQETQYF. In nucleotides, the CDR3 is TGTGCCAGCTCACGGGCTCAAGAGACCCAGTACTTC.

The chain links TRBV15 to TRBJ1-3; perhaps TRBD1 as D (5 bases). Germline V lookup: CDR1 LNHNV, CDR2 YYDKDF (reference sequence). Trimming took 5 bases from V and 1 from J, leaving 9 bases between them. The CDR3 has 14 residues. This CDR3 is CATSPGHSGNTIYF. The CDR3 bases are TGTGCCACCAGCCCCGGACATTCTGGAAACACCATATATTTT.